A selection of T cell receptor beta chains follows, all from one sample in a study of blood T cell repertoires in COVID-19. Some clones are missing from TCRdb's copy, which holds only in-frame ones; the method was immunoSEQ multiplex PCR. The table shows about 86,000 clones, with over 70% occurring only once. Sequenced sample: peripheral blood. The receptors come from a woman aged 80 or over with active or convalescent COVID-19. CDR3s include the opening cysteine and the closing phenylalanine or tryptophan. D genes are given only for firm matches. Size tells how often a clone was seen (once, few, many) or the class of an expanded clone, and some rows leave it out.

d_call	v_call	j_call	clone_size	cdr3_nt	cdr3_aa
TRBD2	TRBV18	TRBJ2-1	NA	TGTGCCAGCTCACCCCAGCGGGAAAGCTCCTACAATGAGCAGTTCTTC	CASSPQRESSYNEQFF
NA	TRBV11-2	TRBJ2-7	NA	TGTGCCAGCGGGCCAGTCAGAACCTACGAGCAGTACTTC	CASGPVRTYEQYF
TRBD1	TRBV5-1	TRBJ2-5	NA	TGCGCCAGCAGCCAGGGGGCGGAGGGGGAGACCCAGTACTTC	CASSQGAEGETQYF
NA	TRBV11-2	TRBJ2-3	NA	TGTGCCAGCAGCTTAGAACGGACAGCGCATACGCAGTATTTT	CASSLERTAHTQYF
TRBD1	TRBV11-1	TRBJ2-1	NA	TGTGCCAGCAGCTTAGTGGGGACAGTGAACAATGAGCAGTTCTTC	CASSLVGTVNNEQFF
NA	TRBV5-5	TRBJ1-6	NA	TGTGCCAGCAGCTTGGGTTCAGGTAGCTCCTATAATTCACCCCTCCACTTT	CASSLGSGSSYNSPLHF
TRBD1	TRBV2	TRBJ2-5	NA	TGTGCCAGCAGTGTTGTCAGGGGGCAAGAGACCCAGTACTTC	CASSVVRGQETQYF
NA	TRBV10-2	TRBJ2-7	NA	TGCGCCAGCAGTGAGTCGAAAGGGGACGAGCAGTACTTC	CASSESKGDEQYF
TRBD1	TRBV5-1	TRBJ1-2	NA	TGCGCCAGCAGCTTGGCGGAGACAGGGCACTACACCTTC	CASSLAETGHYTF
TRBD1	TRBV30	TRBJ1-4	once	TGTGCCTGGTCGACAGGGGTAACTGAAAAACTGTTTTTT	CAWSTGVTEKLFF
NA	TRBV30	TRBJ1-2	NA	TGTGCCTGGAGTCAAGAGACAGTTGTTGGCTACACCTTC	CAWSQETVVGYTF
NA	TRBV7-2	TRBJ2-6	NA	TGTGCCAGCAGCTTATGGAGCACTGGGGCCAACGTCCTGACTTTC	CASSLWSTGANVLTF
NA	TRBV11-2	TRBJ1-1	NA	TGTGCCAGCAGCTTGGCAGGGGTGAACACTGAAGCTTTCTTT	CASSLAGVNTEAFF
TRBD1	TRBV29-1	TRBJ1-2	once	TGCAGCGTTGAACCTTATGTTGGACAGGGGATTTTAAGTGGCTACACCTTC	CSVEPYVGQGILSGYTF
NA	TRBV7-7	TRBJ2-3	NA	TGTGCCAGCAGCTCCCTAGGGGGTGAGGCAGATACGCAGTATTTT	CASSSLGGEADTQYF
TRBD1	TRBV23-1	TRBJ2-6	NA	TGCGCCAGCAGTCAATCGTCCACCGGGACAGGACCCGATGCAACTGGGGCCAACGTCCTGACTTTC	CASSQSSTGTGPDATGANVLTF
NA	TRBV28	TRBJ1-4	once	TGTGCCAGCAGTTTATCAGGTTCATTTTATGAAAAACTGTTTTTT	CASSLSGSFYEKLFF
TRBD1	TRBV27	TRBJ1-6	NA	TGTGCAGCGGCCAGACAGGGTTCCTATAATTCACCCCTCCACTTT	CAAARQGSYNSPLHF
TRBD2	TRBV5-1	TRBJ2-5	NA	TGCGCCAGCAGCTTGGCCCGCGGGGGGCTAGAGACCCAGTACTTC	CASSLARGGLETQYF
NA	TRBV28	TRBJ1-1	NA	TGTGCCAGCAGTTTTAAATTGACTGAAGCTTTCTTT	CASSFKLTEAFF
NA	TRBV2	TRBJ2-6	few	TGTGCCAGCACGGCAGGGCCTGACTCTGGGGCCAACGTCCTGACTTTC	CASTAGPDSGANVLTF
NA	TRBV4-1	TRBJ1-1	NA	TGCGCCAGCAGCCAAGGTCCCCTTCGCGCGGACAGATTGAACACTGAAGCTTTCTTT	CASSQGPLRADRLNTEAFF
NA	TRBV3-1/TRBV3-2	TRBJ2-3	once	TGTGCCAGCAGCCAAGATGGACATCTGGGTCTCATGGCGCAGTATTTT	CASSQDGHLGLMAQYF